These 5 T cell receptor beta chains came from one sample sequenced in a study of shared clonotypes between healthy human individuals. Libraries were prepared by immunoSEQ multiplex PCR; TCRdb keeps only in-frame clonotypes and omits some of them. The repertoire includes about 1 million clones, about 70% of them detected once, and approximately 1.5% sits in the top ten. The specimen sequenced was memory CD4+ T cells sorted from blood. Sample subset: CD45RA-negative fraction. The receptors originated from a man between 18 and 29 years old in good health.

The chain carries TRBV5-6 and TRBJ2-7, with D uncertain. The CDR3 runs to 16 residues. Germline CDR1 is SGHDT and CDR2 is YYEEEE. Deletions cut 1 base from V and 2 bases from J, with 16 bases between. CDR3 in amino acids: CASSLYDELRTYEQYF. The CDR3 DNA follows: TGTGCCAGCAGCTTGTATGACGAGTTGAGAACCTACGAGCAGTACTTC.

This chain uses TRBV19 with TRBJ2-5; possibly TRBD2 for D (6 bases). Trimming stripped 3 bases from V and 7 bases from J, with 21 bases between. CDR1 and CDR2 (germline): LNHDA, SQIVND (reference sequence). This CDR3 region has 16 residues. Here the CDR3 DNA reads TGTGCCAGTAGTATCTTACCGGAGGGCCCTGGTGGGACCCAGTACTTC. Translation gives CASSILPEGPGGTQYF.

This chain uses TRBV15 with TRBJ2-3; 14 positions agree with TRBD2. The ends lost 1 base at V and 3 bases at J; junction bases unmatched: 0. The V gene's germline CDR1 is LNHNV and CDR2 YYDKDF (reference sequence). The CDR3 has 16 amino acids. CDR3 loop: CATSRGLAGGTDTQYF. The DNA of the CDR3 is TGTGCCACCAGCAGAGGACTAGCGGGAGGGACAGATACGCAGTATTTT.

The chain combines TRBV5-1 with TRBJ2-7; TRBD1 agrees at 8 bases. V lost 1 base, J lost 0 bases, and 9 bases stayed unmatched. This CDR3 has 17 amino acids. Germline V lookup: CDR1 SGHRS, CDR2 YFSETQ. The CDR3, as DNA: TGCGCCAGCAGCTTGTGGGGTGGACAGGGAAGCTCCTACGAGCAGTACTTC. This encodes CASSLWGGQGSSYEQYF.

The J gene is TRBJ2-5, the V gene TRBV2; D may match TRBD1 or TRBD2 (6 bases each). V lost 1 base and J 4 bases, leaving 13 bases between the germline ends. CDR3 length: 15 amino acids. CDR1 is SNHLY and CDR2 is FYNNEI in the germline V gene. DNA for the CDR3: TGTGCCAGCAGTGAAGATATCGGGGGCGTAGAGACCCAGTACTTC. Translation gives CASSEDIGGVETQYF.